This TCR beta chain was sequenced in a study of vaccination and CD4 T cells after COVID-19. Study-level background: Collection of post-vaccine samples followed dose two by a median roughly 72 days, spanning a range of 14 to 241. Cells were stimulated with overlapping spike peptides from SARS-CoV-2, HCoV-NL63, HCoV-OC43 and HCoV-229E. Study-level findings and limits: Sampling was limited to relatively few convalescent patients, with no early post-infection timepoints studied.

Cultured CD4+ T cell DNA was sequenced using the Oncomine TCR Beta short-read assay. TCRdb reprocessed the PCR reads with MiXCR, giving one entry per CDR3 protein. The table lists about 19,000 distinct CDR3 sequences, approximately 33% of them singletons. Between the trimmed V and J ends, which lost 10 bases and 13 bases, there was a span of 17 bases. Germline loops: CDR1 SNHLY, CDR2 FYNNEI. This CDR3 region has 12 residues. The treatment denotes: roughly 10-day PBMC culture with coronavirus spike peptide pools or control peptides (ViraFEST assay). Culture of fewer than 2.5 million PBMCs per well took place with 7.5 to 10 IU/ml IL-2 and roughly 9.8 ug/ml peptide pools. This clonotype came up a few times. Its antigen is undetermined.

The chain uses TRBV2 and TRBJ1-6, with D perhaps matching TRBD1 (5 bases). Sequenced: cultured CD4+ T cells from blood. This TCR came from a human donor with COVID-19. CDR3 nucleotide sequence: TGTGCCACCTTGGGGGGGATCGCTCCCCTCCACTTT. Its translation is CATLGGIAPLHF. The full variable domain, its missing parts supplied by reference TRBV2 and TRBJ1-6, is EPEVTQTPSHQVTQMGQEVILRCVPISNHLYFYWYRQILGQKVEFLVSFYNNEISEKSEIFDDQFSVERPDGSNFTLKIRSTKLEDSAMYFCATLGGIAPLHFGNGTRLTVT.